What follows are 25 T cell receptor beta chains derived from one specimen sequenced in a study of shared clonotypes between healthy human individuals. Generated by immunoSEQ multiplex PCR, the TCRdb table keeps only in-frame clones and is missing some. The data contain over 2 million clones, less than 95% of them seen just once; the ten biggest clones take up roughly 1%. Naive CD8 cells lacked CD45RO, underwent positive selection for CCR7 and left out terminally differentiated effector memory CD45RA+ cells. Sequencing was performed on naive CD8+ T cells sorted from blood. Every receptor here comes from a man between 18 and 35 years old in good health.

The chain links TRBV28 to TRBJ2-7; 10 nucleotides match TRBD1. CDR3 size: 15 residues. V trimming: 7 bases; J trimming: 4 bases; junction bases outside the gene matches: 10. The germline V gene encodes CDR1 MDHEN and CDR2 SYDVKM. CDR3 coding DNA: TGTGCCAGCACAGTTACCGGGACAGGGGCTTACGAGCAGTACTTC. It yields the protein CASTVTGTGAYEQYF.

The chain joins TRBV30 to TRBJ2-7; 8 nucleotides align to TRBD1. Trimming removed 4 bases from V and 4 bases from J; junction bases left unmatched: 12. Germline CDR1 reads GTSNPN; CDR2 reads SVGIG (reference sequence). The CDR3 loop spans 15 amino acids. CDR3 in amino acids: CAWNVENRGTYEQYF. In nucleotides, the CDR3 is TGTGCCTGGAATGTAGAGAACAGGGGGACGTACGAGCAGTACTTC.

This chain connects TRBV29-1 to TRBJ2-7; D may be TRBD1 (6 bases). The V gene's germline CDR1 is SQVTM and CDR2 ANQGSEA. This CDR3 spans 13 amino acids. The V end was cut by 5 bases, the J end by 0 bases, with 11 bases between. The CDR3: CSVTGTNSYEQYF. The DNA of the CDR3 is TGCAGCGTTACCGGGACAAACTCCTACGAGCAGTACTTC.

The rearrangement joins TRBV28 to TRBJ2-7, with TRBD1 matching over 7 bases. The V segment lost 10 bases and the J segment 2 bases; nucleotides outside the gene matches: 8. Looked up from germline, CDR1 is MDHEN and CDR2 is SYDVKM. The CDR3 covers 13 residues. The CDR3 loop reads CATKSGTAYEQYF. In DNA form, the CDR3 reads TGTGCCACCAAATCCGGGACAGCCTACGAGCAGTACTTC.

The chain employs TRBV19 and TRBJ2-7; perhaps TRBD1 as D (5 bases). CDR3 length: 13 amino acids. V was pared by 3 bases and J by 7 bases, with 13 bases between. Germline V CDR1 and CDR2: LNHDA, SQIVND (reference sequence). The CDR3 DNA is TGTGCCAGTAGTATGTCTCCAGGGTGGGAGCAGTACTTC. Protein sequence: CASSMSPGWEQYF.

This clone was found a few times. Additional DNA sequences in this sample encode the identical CDR3. This chain joins TRBV5-4 and TRBJ2-3, with 7 bases that match TRBD1. This CDR3 has 14 residues. Germline V gene sequence: CDR1 SGHNT, CDR2 YYREEE (reference sequence). Trimming at V came to 0 bases and at J to 3 bases, leaving 1 base not matched to a gene. CDR3 loop: CASSLDRGTDTQYF. CDR3 DNA sequence: TGTGCCAGCAGCTTGGACAGGGGAACAGATACGCAGTATTTT.

The chain links TRBV7-9 to TRBJ1-2; D is ambiguous. The CDR3 is made up of 14 amino acids. Looked up from germline, CDR1 is SEHNR and CDR2 is FQNEAQ (reference sequence). Trimming cost V 0 bases and J 2 bases, with 7 bases left between them. The CDR3 bases are TGTGCCAGCAGCTTAGCTGAGCTAAACTATGGCTACACCTTC. Its translation is CASSLAELNYGYTF.

As for this clone: Other nucleotide sequences in the sample specify the same CDR3. The chain combines TRBV7-9 with TRBJ1-2, with D hard to call. The V and J ends lost 1 base and 4 bases respectively, with 7 bases between them. There are 13 residues in the CDR3. Germline CDR1 is SEHNR and CDR2 is FQNEAQ (reference sequence). The CDR3 sequence: CASSLGGSYGYTF. The CDR3 DNA reads TGTGCCAGCAGCTTAGGGGGATCCTATGGCTACACCTTC. The full variable domain, in which reference TRBV7-9 and TRBJ1-2 provide the parts outside the CDR3, is DTGVSQNPRHKITKRGQNVTFRCDPISEHNRLYWYRQTLGQGPEFLTYFQNEAQLEKSRLLSDRFSAERPKGSFSTLEIQRTEQGDSAMYLCASSLGGSYGYTFGSGTRLTVV.

This clone was picked up one time. This sample also contains other DNA sequences that code for the same CDR3. The gene calls are TRBV7-9 and TRBJ2-3; D may be TRBD1 (5 bases). The CDR3 has 15 amino acids. Trimming shortened V by 1 base and J by 1 base, and 9 bases separated the two germline ends. The V gene's germline CDR1 is SEHNR and CDR2 FQNEAQ (reference sequence). As DNA, the CDR3 is TGTGCCAGCAGCTTAGGGCCGACAGGCACAGATACGCAGTATTTT. Its protein is CASSLGPTGTDTQYF.

Regarding this clone: Other nucleotide sequences in the sample specify the same CDR3. This chain links TRBV11-2 with TRBJ2-7; a weak D match, TRBD2 (6 bases). Between the trimmed V and J ends, which lost 5 bases and 4 bases, there was a span of 9 bases. Germline V gives CDR1 SGHAT, CDR2 FQNNGV. The CDR3 sequence is 12 residues long. The CDR3 loop reads CASSLGRYEQYF. The CDR3 bases are TGTGCCAGCAGCCTAGGGAGGTACGAGCAGTACTTC.

The CDR3 reads CATPLGDRDPSVYGYTF. The DNA for the CDR3 is TGTGCCACCCCGCTCGGGGACAGGGACCCCTCGGTCTATGGCTACACCTTC. This sequence joins TRBV10-3 and TRBJ1-2, with 9 bases lining up with TRBD1. The V gene end was trimmed by 10 bases and the J gene end by 4 bases; junction bases not matched to a gene: 19. CDR1 ENHRY and CDR2 SYGVKD come from the germline V gene. CDR3 length equals 17 residues.

The chain has TRBV11-2 and TRBJ2-5; D is unclear. Germline V gene data show CDR1 as SGHAT and CDR2 as FQNNGV. CDR3 length: 14 residues. Trimming pared 5 bases from V and 1 base from J, leaving 11 bases between. The DNA for the CDR3 is TGTGCCAGCAGCCCCTGGGGTCCCCAAGAGACCCAGTACTTC. Translated: CASSPWGPQETQYF.

V and J are TRBV28 and TRBJ1-5, with 7 positions matching TRBD1. The CDR3 extends over 15 amino acids. CDR1 is MDHEN and CDR2 is SYDVKM in the germline V gene. The ends lost 5 bases at V and 5 bases at J; junction bases unmatched: 9. Here the CDR3 DNA reads TGTGCCAGCAGTCCCCTTGACAGGGACCATCAGCCCCAGCATTTT. It encodes CASSPLDRDHQPQHF.

Only one count was recorded for this clone. V and J are TRBV5-1 and TRBJ2-7; perhaps TRBD1 as D (6 bases). The V end lost 4 bases, the J end lost 3 bases, and 14 bases lay between the germline ends. The CDR3 is 14 amino acids. The germline V gene has CDR1 SGHRS and CDR2 YFSETQ. The CDR3: CASSAVDSSYEQYF. The CDR3 nucleotides read TGCGCCAGCAGCGCGGTGGACAGCAGCTACGAGCAGTACTTC.

The rearrangement uses TRBV6-6 and TRBJ1-4; D remains unclear. The ends were cut back, 4 bases at V and 0 bases at J, with 9 bases in the middle. The CDR3 has 15 residues. Germline V gene data show CDR1 as MNHNY and CDR2 as SVGAGI (reference sequence). For the CDR3, the DNA is TGTGCCAGCAGTTCCGGCCTTGCAACTAATGAAAAACTGTTTTTT. Translating it yields CASSSGLATNEKLFF.

This chain joins TRBV28 and TRBJ1-3; possible D gene TRBD1, 5 bases. V was trimmed by 1 base and J by 0 bases, leaving 10 bases between them. The germline V gene has CDR1 MDHEN and CDR2 SYDVKM. The CDR3 is 16 residues long. The CDR3 spells CASSLYRDFSGNTIYF. In DNA form, the CDR3 reads TGTGCCAGCAGTTTATATAGGGACTTCTCTGGAAACACCATATATTTT. Full variable domain (outside the CDR3, taken from reference TRBV28 and TRBJ1-3): DVKVTQSSRYLVKRTGEKVFLECVQDMDHENMFWYRQDPGLGLRLIYFSYDVKMKEKGDIPEGYSVSREKKERFSLILESASTNQTSMYLCASSLYRDFSGNTIYFGEGSWLTVV.

This chain links TRBV25-1 with TRBJ1-4; TRBD1 is a possible D gene (5 bases). CDR3 length equals 15 residues. Germline-derived CDR1 and CDR2 are MGHDK and SYGVNS. V lost 6 bases and J lost 4, with 15 bases in between. CDR3 loop: CASSEHRGLNEKLFF. CDR3 sequence (DNA): TGTGCCAGCAGCGAACACCGGGGCCTTAATGAAAAACTGTTTTTT.

The chain has TRBV7-9 and TRBJ2-3; no clear D gene. The CDR3 runs to 16 residues. CDR1 and CDR2 (germline): SEHNR, FQNEAQ (reference sequence). V lost 4 bases to trimming and J lost 0 bases, with 14 bases between them. CDR3 amino acids: CASSSVAIASTDTQYF. The CDR3 DNA sequence: TGTGCCAGCAGCTCAGTGGCTATCGCTAGCACAGATACGCAGTATTTT.

In the case of this clone: At the DNA level, this CDR3 is encoded by other sequences in the same sample as well. The chain couples TRBV4-1 to TRBJ2-7, with a tentative D call TRBD2 (6 bases). The CDR3 is 14 residues long. V dropped 0 bases and J dropped 5 bases, with 11 bases sitting between them. Germline V lookup: CDR1 MGHRA, CDR2 YSYEKL. CDR3 residues: CASSQDPGGNEQYF. In DNA form, the CDR3 reads TGCGCCAGCAGCCAAGATCCCGGGGGAAACGAGCAGTACTTC.

The gene calls are TRBV12-5 and TRBJ2-5; D is unresolved. V was clipped by 4 bases and J by 5 bases, with 14 bases between them. Germline loops: CDR1 LGHNT, CDR2 FRNRAP. The CDR3 length is 14 residues. CDR3 DNA: TGTGCTAGTGGTTCGGGCCTAAGGCCGGAGACCCAGTACTTC. Protein product: CASGSGLRPETQYF. The complete variable domain, with remaining parts taken from reference TRBV12-5 and TRBJ2-5, reads DARVTQTPRHKVTEMGQEVTMRCQPILGHNTVFWYRQTMMQGLELLAYFRNRAPLDDSGMPKDRFSAEMPDATLATLKIQPSEPRDSAVYFCASGSGLRPETQYFGPGTRLLVL.

Remarks on this clone: The same CDR3 also results from other DNA sequences found in this sample. The chain has TRBV28 and TRBJ2-5, with TRBD2 as a possible D gene (5 bases). Trimming took 5 bases from V and 7 from J, leaving 5 bases between them. Per the germline V gene, CDR1 is MDHEN and CDR2 is SYDVKM. The CDR3 contains 10 residues. Here the CDR3 reads CASSRGTQYF. In DNA, the CDR3 is TGTGCCAGCAGTCGGGGGACCCAGTACTTC.

This clone has only one observation. The chain links TRBV4-2 to TRBJ2-7; D uncertain. Germline values: CDR1 LGHNA, CDR2 YNFKEQ. The CDR3 has 15 amino acids. The V end was cut by 0 bases, the J end by 4 bases, with 13 bases between. DNA for the CDR3: TGTGCCAGCAGCCAAGAAGGTGACACGATATACGAGCAGTACTTC. It yields the protein CASSQEGDTIYEQYF.

This chain connects TRBV2 to TRBJ2-5, with D perhaps TRBD2 (6 bases). The length of the CDR3 is 15 residues. The V end was cut by 3 bases, the J end by 4 bases, with 15 bases between. Germline V lookup: CDR1 SNHLY, CDR2 FYNNEI. The CDR3 DNA is TGTGCCAGCAGTGATAGTTTGGGGGAGGCAGAGACCCAGTACTTC. Amino acid sequence: CASSDSLGEAETQYF.

V and J are TRBV6-5 and TRBJ1-1, with a weak D call TRBD1 (6 bases). Deletions cut 0 bases from V and 0 bases from J, with 8 bases between. This CDR3 is built from 15 residues. Germline V CDR1 and CDR2: MNHEY, SVGAGI. The CDR3 here is CASSYSSGVNTEAFF. The CDR3 region has the DNA TGTGCCAGCAGTTACTCGTCAGGGGTGAACACTGAAGCTTTCTTT.

In nucleotides, the CDR3 is TGTGCCAGCAGCGCTCGGACAGGGTCCCATGGCTACACCTTC. Encoded protein: CASSARTGSHGYTF. The gene calls are TRBV9 and TRBJ1-2, with 8 bases matching TRBD1. The CDR3 is 14 amino acids. Germline V gene sequence: CDR1 SGDLS, CDR2 YYNGEE. Germline trimming cut 3 bases from V and 6 bases from J; bases unmatched to any gene: 7.